This T cell receptor (beta chain) was captured by sequencing in a study of cytomegalovirus exposure and HLA in healthy donors. Use of 60 Vbeta and 13 Jbeta primers characterized the PCR. Clones were read by immunoSEQ multiplex PCR, and TCRdb kept only the in-frame ones, dropping some. This sample carries fewer than 90,000 clones, roughly 80% of them seen once, and the ten largest clones take 3.7%. Germline-derived CDR1 and CDR2 are LNHDA and SQIVND (reference sequence). The CDR3 is 15 residues long. Trimming shortened V by 3 bases and J by 0 bases, and 12 bases separated the two germline ends. The sequenced sample was PBMCs. The receptor comes from a man aged 25-45 years in good health and CMV-seronegative. This chain uses TRBV19 with TRBJ2-7; TRBD1 is a possible D gene (5 bases). CDR3 sequence reads: CASSIGHYSSYEQYF. The CDR3 bases are TGTGCCAGTAGTATCGGACACTACAGCTCCTACGAGCAGTACTTC.